Given below is one T cell receptor beta chain in context. Profiling relied on immunoSEQ multiplex PCR, and the TCRdb table lists in-frame clones only, not all of them. The data contain some 130,000 clones, roughly 86% of them seen just once; the ten biggest clones take up over 6.5%. Trimming cost V 8 bases and J 10 bases, with 17 bases left between them. Germline V gene data show CDR1 as MNHEY and CDR2 as SVGAGI. CDR3 length: 13 amino acids. This specimen comes from a study of control samples from healthy donors and cancer patients. This chain connects TRBV6-5 to TRBJ1-4; D may be TRBD1 (5 bases). The TCR sequence derives from a man aged 50 to 60 with head and neck cancer. The source material was PBMCs. The CDR3 DNA reads TGTGCCAGCGGGGGGGGGTCTGGAGGAAAACTGTTTTTT. Translation gives CASGGGSGGKLFF.